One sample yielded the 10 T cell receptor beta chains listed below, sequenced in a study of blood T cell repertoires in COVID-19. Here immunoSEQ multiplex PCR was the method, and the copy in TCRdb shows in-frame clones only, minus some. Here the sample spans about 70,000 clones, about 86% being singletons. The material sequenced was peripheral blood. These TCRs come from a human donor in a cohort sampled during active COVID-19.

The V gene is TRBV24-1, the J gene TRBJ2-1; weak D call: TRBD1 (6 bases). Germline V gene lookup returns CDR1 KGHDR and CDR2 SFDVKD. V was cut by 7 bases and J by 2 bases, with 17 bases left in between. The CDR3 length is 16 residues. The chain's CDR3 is CATSPSSRGTYNEQFF. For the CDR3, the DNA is TGTGCCACCAGCCCGTCGTCGAGGGGGACCTACAATGAGCAGTTCTTC.

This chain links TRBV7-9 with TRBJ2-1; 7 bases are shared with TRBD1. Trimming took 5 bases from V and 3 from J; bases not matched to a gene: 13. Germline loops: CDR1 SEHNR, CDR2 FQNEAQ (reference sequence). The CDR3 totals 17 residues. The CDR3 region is CASSATFPGQLYNEQFF. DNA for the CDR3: TGTGCCAGCAGCGCTACGTTTCCGGGACAGCTCTACAATGAGCAGTTCTTC.

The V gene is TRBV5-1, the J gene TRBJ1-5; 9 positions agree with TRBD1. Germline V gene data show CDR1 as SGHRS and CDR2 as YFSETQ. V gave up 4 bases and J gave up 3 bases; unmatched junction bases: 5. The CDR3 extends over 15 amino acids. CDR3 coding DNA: TGCGCCAGCAGCACTGGGACAGGGTTCAATCAGCCCCAGCATTTT. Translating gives CASSTGTGFNQPQHF.

The CDR3 nucleotides are TGCGCCAGCCGACCGTCGTGGGAGATGTACGAGCAGTACTTC. Protein: CASRPSWEMYEQYF. The chain uses TRBV5-1 and TRBJ2-7; tentatively, D is TRBD2 (5 bases). Germline CDR1 SGHRS, CDR2 YFSETQ. This CDR3 is 14 amino acids long. V was clipped by 7 bases and J by 4 bases, with 18 bases between them.

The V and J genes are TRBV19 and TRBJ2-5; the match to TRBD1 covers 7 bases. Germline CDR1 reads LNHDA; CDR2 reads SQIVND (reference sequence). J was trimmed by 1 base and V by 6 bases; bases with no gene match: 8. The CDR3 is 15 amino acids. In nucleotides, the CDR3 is TGTGCCAGTAGAAGGAAGGGGACAGCCCAAGAGACCCAGTACTTC. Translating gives CASRRKGTAQETQYF. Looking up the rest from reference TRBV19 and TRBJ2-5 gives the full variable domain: DGGITQSPKYLFRKEGQNVTLSCEQNLNHDAMYWYRQDPGQGLRLIYYSQIVNDFQKGDIAEGYSVSREKKESFPLTVTSAQKNPTAFYLCASRRKGTAQETQYFGPGTRLLVL.

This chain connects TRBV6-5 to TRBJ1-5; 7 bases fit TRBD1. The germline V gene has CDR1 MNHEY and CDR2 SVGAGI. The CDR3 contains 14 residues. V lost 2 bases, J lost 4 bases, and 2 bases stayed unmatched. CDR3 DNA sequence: TGTGCCAGCAGTTACGACAGGGAGAATCAGCCCCAGCATTTT. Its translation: CASSYDRENQPQHF.

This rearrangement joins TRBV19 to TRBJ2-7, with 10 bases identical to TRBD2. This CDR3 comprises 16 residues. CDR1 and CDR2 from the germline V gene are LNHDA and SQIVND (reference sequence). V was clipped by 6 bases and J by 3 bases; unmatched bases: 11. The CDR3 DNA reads TGTGCCAGTAGCGCATTATTACTAGCGGGGAGCTACGAGCAGTACTTC. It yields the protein CASSALLLAGSYEQYF.

This CDR3 reads CASSLADYGYTF. The CDR3 DNA reads as TGTGCCAGCAGCTTAGCCGACTATGGCTACACCTTC. The chain carries TRBV11-2 and TRBJ1-2; no clear D gene. V lost 1 base and J 3 bases, leaving 3 bases between the germline ends. Germline CDR1 reads SGHAT; CDR2 reads FQNNGV. CDR3 size: 12 residues.

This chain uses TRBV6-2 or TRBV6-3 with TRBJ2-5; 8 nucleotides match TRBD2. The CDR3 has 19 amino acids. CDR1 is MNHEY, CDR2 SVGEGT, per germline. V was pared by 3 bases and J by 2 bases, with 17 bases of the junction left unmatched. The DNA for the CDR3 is TGTGCCAGCAGTTATCTTTTCACGGGACTAGGAGGGATACAAGAGACCCAGTACTTC. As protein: CASSYLFTGLGGIQETQYF.

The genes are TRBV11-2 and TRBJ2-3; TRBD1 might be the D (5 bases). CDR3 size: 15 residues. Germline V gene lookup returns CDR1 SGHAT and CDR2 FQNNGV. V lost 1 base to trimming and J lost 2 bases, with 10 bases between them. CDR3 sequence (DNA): TGTGCCAGCAGCTTAGTAGGGGTCTACACAGATACGCAGTATTTT. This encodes CASSLVGVYTDTQYF.